This is a list of T cell receptor beta chains from one sample in a study of T-cell memory formation after mild COVID-19. One entry per CDR3 protein, called by TCRdb with MiXCR from the 5' RACE reads. The table has around 180,000 distinct CDR3 sequences, 16% seen once. Material: PBMCs or a T cell subset sorted from them (not recorded which). These receptors were obtained from an adult woman who had mild COVID-19 (a few samples of this study predate the infection). Cell type and time point are not known. The CDR3 runs from the conserved cysteine through the conserved F or W. A D gene is named only where the DNA matches it firmly. Clone size is stated in some rows and not others, as once, few, many or a class when expanded.

V,J,D,size,DNA,CDR3
TRBV10-3,TRBJ2-1,TRBD2,many,TGTGCCATCAGTCCCGGGACTAGCGGGGGTAATGAGCAGTTCTTC,CAISPGTSGGNEQFF
TRBV7-2,TRBJ2-5,TRBD2,.,TGTGCCAGCAGCAGGACTAGCGGGAGGGTAGAGACCCAGTACTTC,CASSRTSGRVETQYF
TRBV15,TRBJ2-5,.,.,TGTGCCACCAGCAGACAGGGGTCACTGGCCAAGACCCAGTACTTC,CATSRQGSLAKTQYF
TRBV7-2,TRBJ2-7,.,.,TGTGCCAGCAGGGTAGCGGCTGGCTACGAGCAGTACTTC,CASRVAAGYEQYF
TRBV6-5,TRBJ2-1,TRBD2,few,TGTGCCACAGACAAGCGGGGTAGCTCCTACAATGAGCAGTTCTTC,CATDKRGSSYNEQFF
TRBV4-2,TRBJ2-3,TRBD2,.,TGTGCCAGCAGCCAAGCTGTGGGACTAGCGGGGGGAAATACGCAGTATTTT,CASSQAVGLAGGNTQYF
TRBV30,TRBJ1-2,.,few,TGTGCCTGGAGTGTTGGGTACGACTATGGCTACACCTTC,CAWSVGYDYGYTF
TRBV3-1,TRBJ1-3,.,few,TGTGCCAGCAGCCAAACCTCAGGGTCTCGAAACACCATATATTTT,CASSQTSGSRNTIYF
TRBV15,TRBJ2-3,TRBD2,.,TGTGCCACCAGCAGCCCTCGGACTAGCGTCACAGATACGCAGTATTTT,CATSSPRTSVTDTQYF
TRBV7-8,TRBJ2-7,TRBD2,few,TGTGCCAGCAGACCTCCGGCGGGGGACCTCTTCTACGAGCAGTACTTC,CASRPPAGDLFYEQYF
TRBV28,TRBJ2-5,TRBD2,.,TGTGCCAGCAGGCGGGGGGATGAGACCCAGTACTTC,CASRRGDETQYF
TRBV29-1,TRBJ2-7,.,many,TGCAGCGTCACTCTTAGCTCCTACGAGCAGTACTTC,CSVTLSSYEQYF
TRBV27,TRBJ2-1,.,few,TGTGCCAGCAGTCCTATGACCTTGAGCTCCTACAATGAGCAGTTCTTC,CASSPMTLSSYNEQFF
TRBV29-1,TRBJ2-5,.,.,TGCAGCGTTGGTTTAGGAAAAGAGACCCAGTACTTC,CSVGLGKETQYF
TRBV11-2,TRBJ2-3,.,.,TGTGCCAGCAGCTTAGTTACTAGCCCGACAGATACGCAGTATTTT,CASSLVTSPTDTQYF
TRBV12-3/TRBV12-4,TRBJ1-2,.,.,TGTGCCAGCAGTTCAGTCGGGAGCTATGGCTACACCTTC,CASSSVGSYGYTF
TRBV7-9,TRBJ2-5,.,few,TGTGCCAGCACCCCCGGGGGCCAGGATCGAGAGACCCAGTACTTC,CASTPGGQDRETQYF